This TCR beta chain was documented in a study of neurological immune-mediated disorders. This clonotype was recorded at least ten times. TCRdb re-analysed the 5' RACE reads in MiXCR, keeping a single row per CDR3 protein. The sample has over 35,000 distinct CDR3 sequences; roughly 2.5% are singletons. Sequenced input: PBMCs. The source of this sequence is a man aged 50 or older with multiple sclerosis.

This chain's CDR3 is CASSLDLADEQFF. CDR3 sequence (DNA): TGTGCCAGCAGCTTGGATCTAGCCGATGAGCAGTTCTTC. This chain uses TRBV5-5 with TRBJ2-1; D is perhaps TRBD2 (5 bases). Deletions cut 0 bases from V and 8 bases from J, with 9 bases between. CDR3 length: 13 residues. Germline V lookup: CDR1 SGHKS, CDR2 YYEKEE (reference sequence).